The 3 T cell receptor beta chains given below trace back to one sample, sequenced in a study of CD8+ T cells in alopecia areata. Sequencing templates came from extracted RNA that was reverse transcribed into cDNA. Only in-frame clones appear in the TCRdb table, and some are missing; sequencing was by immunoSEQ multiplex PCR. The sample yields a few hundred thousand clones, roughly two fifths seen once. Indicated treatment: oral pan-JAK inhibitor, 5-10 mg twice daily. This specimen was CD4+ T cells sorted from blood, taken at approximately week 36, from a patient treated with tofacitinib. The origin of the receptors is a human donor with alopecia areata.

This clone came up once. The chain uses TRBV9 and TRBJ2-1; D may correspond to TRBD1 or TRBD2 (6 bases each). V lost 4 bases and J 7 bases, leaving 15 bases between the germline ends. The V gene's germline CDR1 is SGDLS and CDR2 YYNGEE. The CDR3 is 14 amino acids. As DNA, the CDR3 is TGTGCCAGCAGCAAGACGGGGGCCTTGAATGAGCAGTTCTTC. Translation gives CASSKTGALNEQFF.

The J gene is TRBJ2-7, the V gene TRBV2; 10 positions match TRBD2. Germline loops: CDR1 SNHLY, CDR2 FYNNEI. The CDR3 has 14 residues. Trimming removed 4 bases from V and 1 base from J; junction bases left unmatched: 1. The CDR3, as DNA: TGTGCCAGCAGTGCTAGCGGGAGTTCCTACGAGCAGTACTTC. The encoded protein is CASSASGSSYEQYF.

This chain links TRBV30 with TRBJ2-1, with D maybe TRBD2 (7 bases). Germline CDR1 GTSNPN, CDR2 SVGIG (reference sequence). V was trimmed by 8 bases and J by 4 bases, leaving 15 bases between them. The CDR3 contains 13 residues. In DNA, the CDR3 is TGTGCCCGAGCGGGACAACTATACAATGAGCAGTTCTTC. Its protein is CARAGQLYNEQFF.